One sample yielded the 10 T cell receptor beta chains listed below, sequenced in a study of T-cell memory formation after mild COVID-19. A single record per CDR3 protein comes from TCRdb applying MiXCR to the 5' RACE reads. The sample carries 150,000 to 200,000 distinct CDR3 sequences, roughly 17% recorded once. The sample was PBMCs or a T cell subset sorted from them (not recorded which). These receptors originate from an adult woman who had mild COVID-19 (a few samples of this study predate the infection). Cell type and time point are not known.

There are many counts of this clonotype. The CDR3 spells CASSLTSGYNNEQFF. For the CDR3, the DNA is TGTGCCAGCAGCCTGACTAGCGGGTATAACAATGAGCAGTTCTTC. The chain links TRBV6-5 to TRBJ2-1; 10 nucleotides line up with TRBD2. The CDR3 is 15 amino acids. Germline V gene lookup returns CDR1 MNHEY and CDR2 SVGAGI. V shed 6 bases, J shed 5 bases, and the junction held 7 bases outside the gene matches.

This clonotype was seen a few times. The V gene is TRBV6-5, the J gene TRBJ2-7; 8 bases fit TRBD1. V dropped 4 bases and J dropped 2; count of bases not matched to a gene: 7. The germline gives CDR1 MNHEY, CDR2 SVGAGI. The CDR3 totals 15 residues. The CDR3 DNA reads TGTGCCAGCAGTTCACAGGACAGGGTAACCTACGAGCAGTACTTC. It specifies CASSSQDRVTYEQYF.

J is TRBJ2-1 and V is TRBV7-2; maybe TRBD1 (7 bases). Deletions cut 7 bases from V and 4 bases from J, with 17 bases between. From germline, CDR1 is SGHTA and CDR2 FQGNSA. The CDR3 is 15 amino acids. The CDR3 spells CASTLEGAIYNEQFF. The CDR3 nucleotides are TGTGCCAGCACCCTGGAGGGGGCTATATACAATGAGCAGTTCTTC.

At least ten counts were recorded for this clonotype. V and J are TRBV10-2 and TRBJ2-7; TRBD2 matches at 9 bases. CDR3 length: 16 residues. With 7 bases clipped from V and 3 bases from J, the junction kept 13 bases outside the gene matches. Germline V gene sequence: CDR1 WSHSY, CDR2 SAAADI. CDR3 DNA sequence: TGCGCCAGCAAGTCGCAGCGGGAGGCCGCAAACTACGAGCAGTACTTC. Its protein product is CASKSQREAANYEQYF.

This clonotype was seen a few times. The V call is TRBV18, the J call TRBJ2-5; 7 bases agree with TRBD2. CDR1 is KGHSH and CDR2 is LQKENI in the germline V gene. This CDR3 is built from 13 residues. The V and J ends lost 4 bases and 5 bases, in that order; junction bases with no gene match: 4. CDR3 amino acids: CASSRGLEETQYF. In DNA, the CDR3 is TGTGCCAGCTCACGAGGACTAGAGGAGACCCAGTACTTC.

This clonotype was picked up a small number of times. J is TRBJ2-1 and V is TRBV5-4; 12 nucleotides line up with TRBD2. Germline V CDR1 and CDR2: SGHNT, YYREEE (reference sequence). Trimming removed 4 bases from V and 2 bases from J; junction bases left unmatched: 4. CDR3 length equals 16 residues. CDR3 in amino acids: CASSVGLAGPYNEQFF. CDR3 nucleotide sequence: TGTGCCAGCAGCGTTGGACTAGCGGGACCCTACAATGAGCAGTTCTTC.

This clonotype has a handful of counts. The rearrangement links TRBV6-5 to TRBJ1-1, with D perhaps matching TRBD1 (6 bases). The germline V gene has CDR1 MNHEY and CDR2 SVGAGI. V was clipped by 2 bases and J by 4 bases, with 20 bases between them. This CDR3 region has 17 residues. The CDR3 reads CASSYTGTKGSATEAFF. CDR3 bases: TGTGCCAGCAGTTACACCGGGACAAAGGGATCCGCCACTGAAGCTTTCTTT.

This clonotype was picked up one time. The rearrangement joins TRBV4-3 to TRBJ2-2; TRBD2 matches 12 bases. Germline V gene data show CDR1 as LGHNA and CDR2 as YSLEER. CDR3 size: 17 residues. Trimming took 0 bases from V and 4 from J; bases not matched to a gene: 3. The CDR3 DNA sequence: TGCGCCAGCAGCCAAGATGCTAGCGGGAGGGTCACCGGGGAGCTGTTTTTT. This sequence encodes CASSQDASGRVTGELFF.

This sequence joins TRBV6-5 and TRBJ2-7, with 9 bases lining up with TRBD1. The CDR3 consists of 18 residues. Germline CDR1 reads MNHEY; CDR2 reads SVGAGI. V was clipped by 1 base and J by 2 bases; unmatched bases: 12. CDR3 loop: CASSYFSPGTGSPYEQYF. CDR3 nucleotide sequence: TGTGCCAGCAGTTACTTCAGTCCCGGGACAGGGTCGCCCTACGAGCAGTACTTC.

This sequence joins TRBV11-2 and TRBJ2-1; perhaps TRBD1 as D (6 bases). The CDR3 runs to 13 residues. Trimming left V 5 bases short and J 9 bases short, with 14 bases between. Looked up from germline, CDR1 is SGHAT and CDR2 is FQNNGV. CDR3 in amino acids: CASSTRGGGEQFF. CDR3 coding DNA: TGTGCCAGCAGCACCAGAGGGGGTGGTGAGCAGTTCTTC. Based on the CDR3 plus reference TRBV11-2 and TRBJ2-1, the full variable domain is EAGVAQSPRYKIIEKRQSVAFWCNPISGHATLYWYQQILGQGPKLLIQFQNNGVVDDSQLPKDRFSAERLKGVDSTLKIQPAKLEDSAVYLCASSTRGGGEQFFGPGTRLTVL.